This passage covers 27 T cell receptor beta chains from one sample sequenced in a study of PD-1 blockade in classical Hodgkin lymphoma. Libraries were prepared by immunoSEQ multiplex PCR; TCRdb keeps only in-frame clonotypes and omits some of them. The sample carries roughly 27,000 clones, around 92% recorded once. Time point of the sample: newly diagnosed, previously untreated cHL patient sample. With magnetic negative selection, CD4+ T cells were purified from PBMCs that had been thawed. Specimen: CD4+ T cells from blood. These receptors were obtained from a human donor with classical Hodgkin lymphoma.

V is TRBV10-1 and J is TRBJ2-5, with D tentatively TRBD1 (6 bases). Germline V lookup: CDR1 WNHNN, CDR2 SYGVQD (reference sequence). CDR3 length: 13 amino acids. V was clipped by 2 bases and J by 5 bases, with 9 bases between them. Here the CDR3 DNA reads TGCGCCAGCAGTGAGGGGGGCGCGGAGACCCAGTACTTC. Translation: CASSEGGAETQYF.

This clone was seen once. The chain employs TRBV2 and TRBJ2-1; D unresolved. Germline CDR1 SNHLY, CDR2 FYNNEI. The length of the CDR3 is 12 residues. V dropped 2 bases and J dropped 9 bases, with 8 bases sitting between them. The CDR3 spells CASSENWGEQFF. The DNA for the CDR3 is TGTGCCAGCAGTGAAAATTGGGGTGAGCAGTTCTTC.

The gene calls are TRBV4-1 and TRBJ2-1; D might be TRBD2 (5 bases). Trimming removed 1 base from V and 8 bases from J, with 18 bases in between. This CDR3 region has 16 residues. Germline V CDR1 and CDR2: MGHRA, YSYEKL. Here the CDR3 DNA reads TGCGCCAGCAGCCAAGGGCTAGCAGCGAACGGGCATGAGCAGTTCTTC. It is translated as CASSQGLAANGHEQFF.

The chain employs TRBV5-4 and TRBJ1-4, with D tentatively TRBD1 (6 bases). Trimming pared 1 base from V and 2 bases from J, leaving 6 bases between. The CDR3 is 14 residues long. Germline V gives CDR1 SGHNT, CDR2 YYREEE (reference sequence). For the CDR3, the DNA is TGTGCCAGCAGCTTGACAGGGACTAATGAAAAACTGTTTTTT. Translating gives CASSLTGTNEKLFF.

The chain links TRBV7-2 to TRBJ2-1; 10 bases line up with TRBD2. J lost 3 bases, V lost 8 bases, and 7 bases had no gene match. Per germline, CDR1 SGHTA and CDR2 FQGNSA. The CDR3 spans 15 residues. The CDR3 nucleotides read TGTGCCAGCGCCAGGGGGACTAGCGACTACAATGAGCAGTTCTTC. The encoded protein is CASARGTSDYNEQFF.

The V and J genes are TRBV6-1 and TRBJ2-1, with D possibly being TRBD2 (6 bases). The CDR3 is made up of 16 amino acids. Germline V gene lookup returns CDR1 MNHNS and CDR2 SASEGT. Deletions cut 2 bases from V and 0 bases from J, with 11 bases between. The CDR3 loop is CASSEHLASSYNEQFF. The CDR3, as DNA: TGTGCCAGCAGTGAACACCTAGCGAGCTCCTACAATGAGCAGTTCTTC.

V and J are TRBV19 and TRBJ1-1, with D hard to call. The CDR3 extends over 17 amino acids. Germline V gene data show CDR1 as LNHDA and CDR2 as SQIVND (reference sequence). V was pared by 2 bases and J by 1 base, with 17 bases between. CDR3 region: CASSIYTLVPPNTEAFF. DNA for the CDR3: TGTGCCAGTAGTATATATACACTCGTCCCCCCGAACACTGAAGCTTTCTTT.

This clone has only one observation. The rearrangement joins TRBV7-9 to TRBJ1-1; D unclear. This CDR3 has 16 amino acids. Germline V lookup: CDR1 SEHNR, CDR2 FQNEAQ (reference sequence). V dropped 4 bases and J dropped 6 bases, with 21 bases sitting between them. The CDR3 region is CASSSPRQAPDAEAFF. DNA of the CDR3: TGTGCCAGCAGCTCTCCCCGGCAGGCCCCAGATGCTGAAGCTTTCTTT.

V and J are TRBV28 and TRBJ1-5; D might be TRBD1 (5 bases). CDR1 is MDHEN, CDR2 SYDVKM, per germline. The CDR3 length is 13 residues. V was trimmed by 5 bases and J by 9 bases, leaving 14 bases between them. The CDR3 sequence: CASSPRGKGPQHF. CDR3 nucleotides: TGTGCCAGCAGTCCCCGGGGGAAAGGGCCCCAGCATTTT.

V is TRBV27 and J is TRBJ2-3, with D tentatively TRBD1 (6 bases). The germline CDR1 and CDR2 sequences are MNHEY and SMNVEV (reference sequence). This CDR3 has 14 residues. V lost 6 bases and J 4 bases, leaving 14 bases between the germline ends. The CDR3 loop is CASRNRETADTQYF. In nucleotides, the CDR3 is TGTGCCAGCAGAAACAGGGAGACTGCAGATACGCAGTATTTT.

This clone occurred once. V and J are TRBV6-5 and TRBJ1-1; TRBD1 might be the D (5 bases). From germline, CDR1 is MNHEY and CDR2 SVGAGI. Trimming removed 2 bases from V and 5 bases from J, with 12 bases in between. CDR3 size: 14 residues. CDR3: CASSYGGQGTEAFF. The CDR3 DNA reads as TGTGCCAGCAGTTACGGTGGGCAGGGAACTGAAGCTTTCTTT.

This chain connects TRBV7-7 to TRBJ2-1; D not certain. Trimming shortened V by 1 base and J by 8 bases, and 9 bases separated the two germline ends. This CDR3 has 13 residues. From germline, CDR1 is SSHAT and CDR2 FNYEAQ (reference sequence). The DNA of the CDR3 is TGTGCCAGCAGCTTAGGGGCCAGTGATGAGCAGTTCTTC. Amino acid sequence: CASSLGASDEQFF. Drawing the rest from reference TRBV7-7 and TRBJ2-1, the complete variable domain is GAGVSQSPRYKVTKRGQDVTLRCDPISSHATLYWYQQALGQGPEFLTYFNYEAQPDKSGLPSDRFSAERPEGSISTLTIQRTEQRDSAMYRCASSLGASDEQFFGPGTRLTVL.

The rearrangement uses TRBV5-4 and TRBJ1-2, with 7 bases identical to TRBD1. Germline assignment: CDR1 SGHNT and CDR2 YYREEE (reference sequence). The CDR3 has 14 amino acids. Losses at the gene ends were 5 bases for V and 3 bases for J; bases not matched to a gene: 7. The CDR3 DNA reads as TGTGCCAGCAGGGGGAACAGGGGTGACTATGGCTACACCTTC. Amino acids: CASRGNRGDYGYTF. Supplemented by reference TRBV5-4 and TRBJ1-2, the full variable domain reads ETGVTQSPTHLIKTRGQQVTLRCSSQSGHNTVSWYQQALGQGPQFIFQYYREEENGRGNFPPRFSGLQFPNYSSELNVNALELDDSALYLCASRGNRGDYGYTFGSGTRLTVV.

The chain carries TRBV28 and TRBJ2-5; TRBD1 aligns across 7 bases. V lost 6 bases to trimming and J lost 4 bases; unmatched junction nucleotides: 8. The germline V gene has CDR1 MDHEN and CDR2 SYDVKM. The CDR3 covers 14 residues. The DNA of the CDR3 is TGTGCCAGCAGGCCCACAGGGGCGGGAGAGACCCAGTACTTC. It translates to CASRPTGAGETQYF.

The V call is TRBV7-2, the J call TRBJ2-1; 10 bases map to TRBD2. Trimming took 5 bases from V and 9 from J; bases not matched to a gene: 4. This CDR3 region has 13 residues. Per germline, CDR1 SGHTA and CDR2 FQGNSA. The CDR3 is CASSAGLAAEQFF. The CDR3 DNA sequence: TGTGCCAGCAGCGCCGGACTAGCGGCTGAGCAGTTCTTC.

The chain combines TRBV7-2 with TRBJ2-7; D is unclear. V dropped 1 base and J dropped 0 bases, with 13 bases sitting between them. This CDR3 contains 16 residues. Germline V gives CDR1 SGHTA, CDR2 FQGNSA. DNA for the CDR3: TGTGCCAGCAGCTTAGGGTCCGGGTTTTACTCCTACGAGCAGTACTTC. Its translation is CASSLGSGFYSYEQYF.

This clone was recorded only once. J is TRBJ2-7 and V is TRBV7-2; TRBD1 matches at 8 bases. Germline CDR1 reads SGHTA; CDR2 reads FQGNSA. The CDR3 consists of 14 residues. V lost 3 bases and J lost 4; bases outside the gene matches: 5. CDR3 DNA sequence: TGTGCCAGCAGCTTTGCCCAGGGGGCGTACGAGCAGTACTTC. Translation gives CASSFAQGAYEQYF.

The V and J genes are TRBV28 and TRBJ2-7; no firm D call. The CDR3 has 14 amino acids. The V end was cut by 2 bases, the J end by 0 bases, with 8 bases between. Germline lookup yields CDR1 MDHEN and CDR2 SYDVKM. The CDR3 nucleotides read TGTGCCAGCAGTTTAGATCTGAGCTCCTACGAGCAGTACTTC. Translated: CASSLDLSSYEQYF. Supplemented by reference TRBV28 and TRBJ2-7, the full variable domain reads DVKVTQSSRYLVKRTGEKVFLECVQDMDHENMFWYRQDPGLGLRLIYFSYDVKMKEKGDIPEGYSVSREKKERFSLILESASTNQTSMYLCASSLDLSSYEQYFGPGTRLTVT.

The genes are TRBV18 and TRBJ1-5; no clear D. With 2 bases removed from V and 3 bases from J, the gap between germline ends came to 14 bases. Germline CDR1 reads KGHSH; CDR2 reads LQKENI. The CDR3 is 16 residues long. The CDR3 spells CASSPGRQTINQPQHF. Here the CDR3 DNA reads TGTGCCAGCTCACCAGGCAGGCAGACTATCAATCAGCCCCAGCATTTT.

This sequence joins TRBV18 and TRBJ2-7; a weak D match, TRBD2 (5 bases). The CDR3 spans 13 residues. Germline V gives CDR1 KGHSH, CDR2 LQKENI. V was pared by 4 bases and J by 2 bases, with 9 bases between. CDR3: CASSRSGTYEQYF. The CDR3 DNA sequence: TGTGCCAGCTCACGCTCCGGGACCTACGAGCAGTACTTC.

This rearrangement joins TRBV30 to TRBJ2-3, with 12 bases lining up with TRBD2. CDR1 is GTSNPN and CDR2 is SVGIG in the germline V gene (reference sequence). V shed 1 base, J shed 2 bases, and the junction held 7 bases outside the gene matches. This CDR3 region has 17 residues. The CDR3 DNA reads as TGTGCCTGGAGTGCGGGACTAGCGGGTTCCGCCACAGATACGCAGTATTTT. It yields the protein CAWSAGLAGSATDTQYF.

This sequence joins TRBV7-6 and TRBJ2-7, with TRBD2 matching 13 bases. The CDR3 spans 18 residues. J gave up 0 bases and V 7 bases, and 12 bases lay outside the gene matches. Germline CDR1 SGHVS, CDR2 FNYEAQ. CDR3 nucleotide sequence: TGTGCCAGCACCCCCGGGACTAGCGGGATCTCGTACTCCTACGAGCAGTACTTC. It yields the protein CASTPGTSGISYSYEQYF.

This chain links TRBV30 with TRBJ1-3; D is unresolved. The CDR3 extends over 14 amino acids. From germline, CDR1 is GTSNPN and CDR2 SVGIG (reference sequence). Trimming took off 0 bases at V and 5 bases at J, with 11 bases between the two ends. CDR3 nucleotides: TGTGCCTGGAGTGTACCCACCGGACGAAACACCATATATTTT. Translation: CAWSVPTGRNTIYF.

J is TRBJ2-3 and V is TRBV9, with D possibly being TRBD1 (6 bases). The length of the CDR3 is 15 residues. Deletions cut 2 bases from V and 2 bases from J, with 12 bases between. The V gene's germline CDR1 is SGDLS and CDR2 YYNGEE. The CDR3 nucleotides read TGTGCCAGCAGCGTCAGGGGACGGGACACAGATACGCAGTATTTT. Translated: CASSVRGRDTDTQYF. Filled out from reference TRBV9 and TRBJ2-3, the complete variable domain reads DSGVTQTPKHLITATGQRVTLRCSPRSGDLSVYWYQQSLDQGLQFLIQYYNGEERAKGNILERFSAQQFPDLHSELNLSSLELGDSALYFCASSVRGRDTDTQYFGPGTRLTVL.

The chain employs TRBV25-1 and TRBJ1-2, with TRBD1 as a possible D gene (6 bases). V lost 2 bases, J lost 6 bases, and 19 bases lay in between. Germline-derived CDR1 and CDR2 are MGHDK and SYGVNS. There are 16 residues in the CDR3. The CDR3 sequence is CASSEPLGGRSDGYTF. Written as DNA, the CDR3 is TGTGCCAGCAGTGAACCGCTCGGGGGGCGCAGCGATGGCTACACCTTC.

The chain recombines TRBV5-4 with TRBJ1-4, with D unresolved. Germline-derived CDR1 and CDR2 are SGHNT and YYREEE (reference sequence). CDR3 length: 16 amino acids. V was cut by 4 bases and J by 2 bases, with 15 bases left in between. The CDR3 nucleotides read TGTGCCAGCAGCACCGCTAAGGGAGGGACTAATGAAAAACTGTTTTTT. This translates into CASSTAKGGTNEKLFF.

V and J are TRBV27 and TRBJ1-1, with TRBD1 matching over 7 bases. The CDR3 contains 14 residues. J gave up 5 bases and V 6 bases, and 9 bases lay outside the gene matches. CDR1 MNHEY and CDR2 SMNVEV come from the germline V gene (reference sequence). The CDR3 DNA sequence: TGTGCCAGCAGCAGGGGGGCGAGTTTGACTGAAGCTTTCTTT. As protein: CASSRGASLTEAFF.